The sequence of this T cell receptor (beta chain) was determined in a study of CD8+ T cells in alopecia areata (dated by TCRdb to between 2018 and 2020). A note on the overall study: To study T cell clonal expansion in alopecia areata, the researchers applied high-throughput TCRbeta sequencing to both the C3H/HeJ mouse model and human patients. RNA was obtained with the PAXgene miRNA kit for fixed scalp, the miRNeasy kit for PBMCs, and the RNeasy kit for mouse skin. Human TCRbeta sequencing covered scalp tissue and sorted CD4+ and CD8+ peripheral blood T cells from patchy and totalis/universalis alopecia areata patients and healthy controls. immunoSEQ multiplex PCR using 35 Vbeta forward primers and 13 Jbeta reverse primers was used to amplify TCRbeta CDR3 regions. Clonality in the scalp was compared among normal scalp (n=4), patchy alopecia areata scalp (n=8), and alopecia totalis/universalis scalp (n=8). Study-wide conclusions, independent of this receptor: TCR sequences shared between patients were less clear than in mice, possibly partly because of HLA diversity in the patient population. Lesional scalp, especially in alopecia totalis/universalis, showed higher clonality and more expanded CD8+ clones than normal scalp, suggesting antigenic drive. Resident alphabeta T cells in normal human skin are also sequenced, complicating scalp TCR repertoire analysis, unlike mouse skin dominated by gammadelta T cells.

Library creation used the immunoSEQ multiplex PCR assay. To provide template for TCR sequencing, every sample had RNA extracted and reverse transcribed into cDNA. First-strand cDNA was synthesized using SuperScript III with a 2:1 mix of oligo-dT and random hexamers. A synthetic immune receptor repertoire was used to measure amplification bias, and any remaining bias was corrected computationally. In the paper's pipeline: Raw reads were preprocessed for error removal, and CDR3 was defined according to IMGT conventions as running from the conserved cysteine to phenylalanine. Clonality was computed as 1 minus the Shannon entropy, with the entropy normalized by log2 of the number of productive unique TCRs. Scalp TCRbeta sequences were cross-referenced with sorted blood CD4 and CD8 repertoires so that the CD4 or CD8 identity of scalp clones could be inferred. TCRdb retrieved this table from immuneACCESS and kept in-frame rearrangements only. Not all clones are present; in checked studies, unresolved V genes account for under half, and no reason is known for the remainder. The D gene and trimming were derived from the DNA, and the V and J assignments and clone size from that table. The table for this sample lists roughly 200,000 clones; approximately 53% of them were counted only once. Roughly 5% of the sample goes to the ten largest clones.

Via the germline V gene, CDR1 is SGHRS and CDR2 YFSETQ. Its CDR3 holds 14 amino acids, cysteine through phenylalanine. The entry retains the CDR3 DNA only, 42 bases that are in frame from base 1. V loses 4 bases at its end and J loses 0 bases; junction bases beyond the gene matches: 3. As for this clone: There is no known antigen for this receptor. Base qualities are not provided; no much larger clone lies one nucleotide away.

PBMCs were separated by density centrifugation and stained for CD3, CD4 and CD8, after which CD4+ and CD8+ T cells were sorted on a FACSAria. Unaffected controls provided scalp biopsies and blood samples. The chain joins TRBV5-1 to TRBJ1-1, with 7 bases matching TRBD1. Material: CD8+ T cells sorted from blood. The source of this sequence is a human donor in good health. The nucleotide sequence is TGCGCCAGCAGCGCGGACAGGATGAACACTGAAGCTTTCTTT. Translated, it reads CASSADRMNTEAFF.